These 6 T cell receptor beta chains originate from one sample sequenced in a study of cytomegalovirus exposure and HLA in healthy donors. In the PCR, 60 Vbeta and 13 Jbeta primers were used. Clones were sequenced by immunoSEQ multiplex PCR, and TCRdb holds only the in-frame ones, with some missing. The sample consists of under 200,000 clones, around 83% of them appearing once. Input material: PBMCs. All receptors come from a girl aged 2 to 10 in good health and CMV-seropositive.

This rearrangement joins TRBV7-6 to TRBJ2-2; D is perhaps TRBD1 (6 bases). The ends were cut back, 4 bases at V and 6 bases at J, with 12 bases in the middle. This CDR3 has 14 amino acids. CDR1 is SGHVS, CDR2 FNYEAQ, per germline. The CDR3 spells CASSSQGYAGELFF. DNA for the CDR3: TGTGCCAGCAGCTCTCAGGGGTATGCCGGGGAGCTGTTTTTT.

The chain uses TRBV27 and TRBJ2-5; maybe TRBD1 (6 bases). The V gene lost 5 bases and the J gene lost 2 bases, with 12 bases spanning the gap. Germline lookup yields CDR1 MNHEY and CDR2 SMNVEV (reference sequence). The CDR3 sequence is 14 residues long. Written as DNA, the CDR3 is TGTGCCAGCAGTACCACGACAGGACAAGAGACCCAGTACTTC. Its protein product is CASSTTTGQETQYF.

V and J are TRBV30 and TRBJ2-7; 9 bases align to TRBD1. The CDR3 is 15 amino acids. V lost 5 bases, J lost 2 bases, and 10 bases stayed unmatched. Germline lookup yields CDR1 GTSNPN and CDR2 SVGIG (reference sequence). CDR3 DNA sequence: TGTGCCTGGCGGACCGGGACAGGGCTTACCTACGAGCAGTACTTC. It is translated as CAWRTGTGLTYEQYF. The entire variable domain, with the rest obtained from reference TRBV30 and TRBJ2-7, is as follows: SQTIHQWPATLVQPVGSPLSLECTVEGTSNPNLYWYRQAAGRGLQLLFYSVGIGQISSEVPQNLSASRPQDRQFILSSKKLLLSDSGFYLCAWRTGTGLTYEQYFGPGTRLTVT.

The chain joins TRBV7-9 to TRBJ2-1, with 9 bases identical to TRBD2. This CDR3 has 14 amino acids. Germline CDR1 is SEHNR and CDR2 is FQNEAQ (reference sequence). Trimming took 6 bases from V and 12 from J; bases not matched to a gene: 12. The CDR3 region has the DNA TGTGCCAGCAGAGCCGGGACTAGCCCAGGCGGGCAGTTCTTC. Protein product: CASRAGTSPGGQFF.

The CDR3 DNA is TGTGCCAGCAGTTTAATCGGGACAGGGGGCCGCGGCTACACCTTC. Amino acid sequence: CASSLIGTGGRGYTF. V usage is TRBV27 and J usage is TRBJ1-2; 12 nucleotides line up with TRBD1. The ends lost 2 bases at V and 8 bases at J; junction bases unmatched: 6. CDR1 and CDR2 from the germline V gene are MNHEY and SMNVEV (reference sequence). This CDR3 comprises 15 residues.

The rearrangement uses TRBV2 and TRBJ2-7; tentatively, D is TRBD2 (5 bases). The CDR3 contains 16 residues. The V and J ends lost 5 bases and 6 bases respectively, with 23 bases between them. CDR1 and CDR2 (germline): SNHLY, FYNNEI. The CDR3 sequence is CASSRTDARLSLEQYF. The CDR3 nucleotides read TGTGCCAGCAGTCGGACTGATGCCCGGTTATCTCTCGAGCAGTACTTC.